These 15 T cell receptor beta chains originate from one sample sequenced in a study of blood T cells in healthy people across ages. A second PCR, run for roughly 7 to 12 cycles, used a sample-barcoded 5' primer plus a J-beta primer mix. A single record per CDR3 protein comes from TCRdb applying MiXCR to the 5' RACE reads. The table has around 1.5 million distinct CDR3 sequences, 30% to 35% seen once. Sequenced material: blood. Receptor source: a woman aged 30 to 39 in good health.

This clonotype was seen ten or more times. V and J are TRBV29-1 and TRBJ1-2; TRBD1 agrees at 9 bases. CDR1 and CDR2 (germline): SQVTM, ANQGSEA. This CDR3 is built from 14 residues. With V trimmed by 6 bases and J by 8 bases, 13 bases remained unmatched. The CDR3 reads CSVGMTGGGYGYTF. CDR3 coding DNA: TGCAGCGTCGGCATGACAGGGGGAGGTTACGGCTACACCTTC.

This clonotype appeared a few times. The rearrangement joins TRBV6-1 to TRBJ2-7, with D possibly being TRBD1 or TRBD2 (5 bases each). V was cut by 4 bases and J by 0 bases, with 28 bases left in between. The CDR3 totals 20 residues. In germline, CDR1 is MNHNS, CDR2 SASEGT. The CDR3 region is CASSAHLEAYGTGVSYEQYF. The CDR3 region has the DNA TGTGCCAGCAGTGCACACCTTGAAGCCTATGGGACCGGGGTCTCCTACGAGCAGTACTTC.

This clonotype was seen a few times. J is TRBJ2-5 and V is TRBV2; TRBD1 might be the D (6 bases). The CDR3 consists of 14 residues. The germline CDR1 and CDR2 sequences are SNHLY and FYNNEI. With 10 bases removed from V and 5 bases from J, the gap between germline ends came to 20 bases. Written as DNA, the CDR3 is TGTGCCACCTCCTTGGTTGAGGGGGTGGAGACCCAGTACTTC. This gives the protein CATSLVEGVETQYF. The entire variable domain, with the rest obtained from reference TRBV2 and TRBJ2-5, is as follows: EPEVTQTPSHQVTQMGQEVILRCVPISNHLYFYWYRQILGQKVEFLVSFYNNEISEKSEIFDDQFSVERPDGSNFTLKIRSTKLEDSAMYFCATSLVEGVETQYFGPGTRLLVL.

This chain connects TRBV3-1 to TRBJ1-2; 9 bases are shared with TRBD1. The CDR3 sequence is 17 residues long. V dropped 4 bases and J dropped 6; count of bases not matched to a gene: 15. Germline values: CDR1 LGHDT, CDR2 YNNKEL (reference sequence). The CDR3 here is CASSPTGFHRGQHGYTF. CDR3 bases: TGTGCCAGCAGCCCAACCGGGTTTCACAGGGGGCAGCATGGCTACACCTTC.

The chain links TRBV28 to TRBJ2-7; no reliable D call. Germline values: CDR1 MDHEN, CDR2 SYDVKM. Trimming removed 6 bases at V and 7 bases at J, with 25 bases between. The CDR3 spans 16 residues. This CDR3 is CASSHGRILTSAEQYF. The CDR3 DNA follows: TGTGCCAGCAGCCACGGACGGATCTTAACGTCTGCGGAGCAGTACTTC.

This clonotype came up a few times. The gene calls are TRBV6-1 and TRBJ2-6; weak D call: TRBD2 (5 bases). The germline V gene has CDR1 MNHNS and CDR2 SASEGT. This CDR3 has 15 residues. V lost 6 bases, J lost 0 bases, and 9 bases lay in between. This CDR3 reads CASRELASGANVLTF. For the CDR3, the DNA is TGTGCCAGCAGGGAGCTAGCCTCTGGGGCCAACGTCCTGACTTTC.

CDR3 amino acids: CAISESGGQVTEAFF. DNA for the CDR3: TGTGCCATCAGTGAGTCAGGAGGGCAGGTCACTGAAGCTTTCTTT. The rearrangement links TRBV10-3 to TRBJ1-1; no firm D call. In germline, CDR1 is ENHRY, CDR2 SYGVKD. This CDR3 contains 15 residues. V was trimmed by 0 bases and J by 4 bases, leaving 12 bases between them.

This clonotype was seen repeatedly, ten times or more. CDR3 sequence reads: CASSPVPGQEGEQYF. The DNA for the CDR3 is TGTGCCAGCAGCCCCGTGCCGGGACAGGAGGGTGAGCAGTACTTC. This sequence joins TRBV6-5 and TRBJ2-7; 8 bases map to TRBD1. This CDR3 is 15 amino acids long. V lost 6 bases and J lost 7; bases outside the gene matches: 14. CDR1 is MNHEY and CDR2 is SVGAGI in the germline V gene.

This clonotype showed up just a few times. V is TRBV7-2 and J is TRBJ2-2; TRBD2 is a possible D gene (6 bases). Germline V gene sequence: CDR1 SGHTA, CDR2 FQGNSA. V was clipped by 2 bases and J by 4 bases, with 17 bases between them. The CDR3 extends over 17 amino acids. The chain's CDR3 is CASSLSSRDSITGELFF. CDR3 bases: TGTGCCAGCAGCTTAAGTTCCCGGGACTCCATCACCGGGGAGCTGTTTTTT.

This clonotype has just a few counts. The V gene is TRBV12-3 or TRBV12-4, the J gene TRBJ2-7; TRBD1 matches at 12 bases. The CDR3 covers 15 residues. J lost 2 bases, V lost 6 bases, and 5 bases had no gene match. The CDR3 reads CASRNRDRGPYEQYF. CDR3 DNA sequence: TGTGCCAGCAGAAACCGGGACAGGGGGCCCTACGAGCAGTACTTC.

There are a few counts of this clonotype. V and J are TRBV20-1 and TRBJ2-5; 14 bases fit TRBD2. This CDR3 is built from 17 residues. J was trimmed by 4 bases and V by 0 bases; bases with no gene match: 7. Germline values: CDR1 DFQATT, CDR2 SNEGSKA (reference sequence). CDR3 nucleotides: TGCAGTGCTAGAGAGGGACTAGCGGGGGCCGGGGGAGAGACCCAGTACTTC. It translates to CSAREGLAGAGGETQYF.

This clonotype was seen a handful of times. The CDR3 bases are TGCAGTGCTACCCTCCCACCCATGAACACTGAAGCTTTCTTT. It is translated as CSATLPPMNTEAFF. This chain joins TRBV20-1 and TRBJ1-1; D not resolved. The CDR3 spans 14 residues. V was shortened by 4 bases and J by 0 bases, with 12 bases between the two germline ends. The germline gives CDR1 DFQATT, CDR2 SNEGSKA (reference sequence).

This clonotype was counted between two and nine times. The rearrangement links TRBV9 to TRBJ2-7; D might be TRBD1 or TRBD2, each matching 5 bases. Germline V gene lookup returns CDR1 SGDLS and CDR2 YYNGEE. The V end lost 3 bases, the J end lost 4 bases, and 14 bases lay between the germline ends. The CDR3 is 14 residues long. CDR3 sequence: CASSAGTWAYEQYF. The CDR3 DNA reads as TGTGCCAGCAGCGCCGGGACGTGGGCTTACGAGCAGTACTTC.

The sample holds a few counts of this clonotype. V is TRBV11-2 and J is TRBJ2-6, with D unclear. CDR3 size: 14 residues. V lost 5 bases to trimming and J lost 4 bases, with 9 bases between them. CDR1 and CDR2 from the germline V gene are SGHAT and FQNNGV. Here the CDR3 reads CASSVRVGANVLTF. In DNA form, the CDR3 reads TGTGCCAGCAGCGTTAGGGTCGGGGCCAACGTCCTGACTTTC.

At least ten counts were recorded for this clonotype. V gene TRBV29-1 combines with J gene TRBJ2-5; TRBD1 aligns across 7 bases. CDR1 and CDR2 (germline): SQVTM, ANQGSEA. V was pared by 4 bases and J by 5 bases, with 7 bases of the junction left unmatched. This CDR3 has 13 amino acids. The CDR3: CSVAPGGTETQYF. CDR3 nucleotides: TGCAGCGTTGCCCCAGGGGGAACTGAGACCCAGTACTTC.